This entry lists 32 T cell receptor beta chains sequenced from one sample in a study of cytomegalovirus exposure and HLA in healthy donors. The PCR was carried out with 60 Vbeta primers and 13 Jbeta primers. Using immunoSEQ multiplex PCR, the repertoire was profiled, and TCRdb retains in-frame clones only, with some absent. The repertoire holds approximately 160,000 clones, with approximately 78% as singletons. Sequenced: PBMCs. The receptors here all came from a woman in her late teens or twenties in good health and CMV-seronegative.

This clone appeared a single time. The rearrangement uses TRBV7-2 and TRBJ2-4; TRBD1 aligns across 9 bases. CDR1 and CDR2 from the germline V gene are SGHTA and FQGNSA. V was clipped by 5 bases and J by 1 base; unmatched bases: 6. The CDR3 covers 16 residues. The CDR3 DNA follows: TGTGCCAGCAGCAACAGGGGGCTTGGTGCCAAAAACATTCAGTACTTC. Residues: CASSNRGLGAKNIQYF.

J is TRBJ2-3 and V is TRBV4-2; 9 bases line up with TRBD2. Germline CDR1 reads LGHNA; CDR2 reads YNFKEQ. V dropped 0 bases and J dropped 3; count of bases not matched to a gene: 10. The CDR3 is 18 residues long. Written as DNA, the CDR3 is TGTGCCAGCAGCCAAGAGCCCTCAGTTCTAGCGGGAACAGATACGCAGTATTTT. Translated: CASSQEPSVLAGTDTQYF.

Comment on this clone: The sample holds other DNA sequences that translate to the same CDR3. Written as DNA, the CDR3 is TGTGCCAGCAGTTCAGGGAACTATGGCTACACCTTC. It yields the protein CASSSGNYGYTF. This rearrangement joins TRBV28 to TRBJ1-2, with TRBD1 as a possible D gene (5 bases). Trimming pared 4 bases from V and 2 bases from J, leaving 5 bases between. This CDR3 spans 12 amino acids. Germline CDR1 is MDHEN and CDR2 is SYDVKM.

The genes are TRBV5-1 and TRBJ2-3; 7 bases match TRBD2. CDR3 length equals 15 residues. The trim removed 2 bases at V and 5 bases at J, leaving 8 bases unmatched. The germline V gene encodes CDR1 SGHRS and CDR2 YFSETQ. The CDR3 sequence is CASSFEGRGIDTQYF. The CDR3 nucleotides read TGCGCCAGCAGCTTTGAGGGGAGGGGTATAGATACGCAGTATTTT. The full variable domain, its missing parts supplied by reference TRBV5-1 and TRBJ2-3, is KAGVTQTPRYLIKTRGQQVTLSCSPISGHRSVSWYQQTPGQGLQFLFEYFSETQRNKGNFPGRFSGRQFSNSRSEMNVSTLELGDSALYLCASSFEGRGIDTQYFGPGTRLTVL.

The chain carries TRBV11-2 and TRBJ2-1; TRBD2 matches 7 bases. V shed 9 bases, J shed 5 bases, and the junction held 13 bases outside the gene matches. CDR3 length: 15 residues. Germline V gene sequence: CDR1 SGHAT, CDR2 FQNNGV. The CDR3 sequence is CASKQLAGVHNEQFF. In DNA form, the CDR3 reads TGTGCCAGTAAGCAATTGGCGGGAGTACACAATGAGCAGTTCTTC.

V gene TRBV19 combines with J gene TRBJ1-1; TRBD1 aligns across 7 bases. Germline V gene sequence: CDR1 LNHDA, CDR2 SQIVND (reference sequence). The CDR3 totals 13 residues. J was trimmed by 5 bases and V by 7 bases; bases with no gene match: 7. The DNA for the CDR3 is TGTGCCAGTAAGGAGGGGGCGCGGACTGAAGCTTTCTTT. This gives the protein CASKEGARTEAFF.

The chain joins TRBV5-5 to TRBJ2-1; TRBD2 aligns across 9 bases. V trimming: 1 base; J trimming: 3 bases; junction bases outside the gene matches: 5. Germline CDR1 SGHKS, CDR2 YYEKEE (reference sequence). The CDR3 covers 16 residues. The CDR3 bases are TGTGCCAGCAGCTTGCGACTAGCGGACCTCTACAATGAGCAGTTCTTC. Protein: CASSLRLADLYNEQFF.

The chain links TRBV28 to TRBJ1-2; 8 bases match TRBD1. From germline, CDR1 is MDHEN and CDR2 SYDVKM. J lost 4 bases, V lost 3 bases, and 7 bases had no gene match. This CDR3 has 15 amino acids. The CDR3 bases are TGTGCCAGCAGTTTCTCAGGGGGCCTAGGCTATGGCTACACCTTC. Translated: CASSFSGGLGYGYTF.

V usage is TRBV5-1 and J usage is TRBJ2-2; 8 positions agree with TRBD2. This CDR3 is built from 17 residues. Trimming at V came to 0 bases and at J to 7 bases, leaving 11 bases not matched to a gene. Germline assignment: CDR1 SGHRS and CDR2 YFSETQ. CDR3 protein: CASSLALTGGPVGELFF. CDR3 in DNA: TGCGCCAGCAGCTTGGCCCTCACGGGAGGGCCGGTCGGGGAGCTGTTTTTT.

The chain carries TRBV25-1 and TRBJ2-5; no definite D call. Trimming removed 8 bases at V and 9 bases at J, with 19 bases between. The CDR3 contains 13 residues. Germline V gives CDR1 MGHDK, CDR2 SYGVNS. The CDR3 DNA sequence: TGTGCCAGCCGACCGGAGTTGTTTGAGTCCCAGTACTTC. Residues: CASRPELFESQYF.

The genes are TRBV6-5 and TRBJ2-5, with a weak D call TRBD1 (7 bases). The J call may not be correct, given that the DNA end is closer to TRBJ2-7. This CDR3 comprises 15 residues. Germline loops: CDR1 MNHEY, CDR2 SVGAGI. The DNA for the CDR3 is TGTGCCAGCAGTTTGCGCGGGACAGCTATCTACGAGCAGTACTTC. This codes for CASSLRGTAIYEQYF.

The CDR3 reads CASSHQIPGQKTLITGELFF. The CDR3 coding sequence is TGCGCCAGCAGCCACCAGATACCGGGACAGAAAACTTTAATCACCGGGGAGCTGTTTTTT. V and J are TRBV4-3 and TRBJ2-2, with 7 bases fitting TRBD1. The CDR3 contains 20 residues. The V gene end was trimmed by 3 bases and the J gene end by 4 bases; junction bases not matched to a gene: 20. The germline V gene encodes CDR1 LGHNA and CDR2 YSLEER.

V usage is TRBV2 and J usage is TRBJ2-7; 10 bases fit TRBD2. V gave up 4 bases and J gave up 7 bases; unmatched junction bases: 13. Germline V gene lookup returns CDR1 SNHLY and CDR2 FYNNEI. The CDR3 covers 16 residues. The CDR3 reads CASSAFGRLAGVEQYF. The CDR3 nucleotides read TGTGCCAGCAGTGCCTTCGGGCGGCTAGCGGGAGTGGAGCAGTACTTC.

The rearrangement uses TRBV6-6 and TRBJ2-5; 8 nucleotides agree with TRBD1. In germline, CDR1 is MNHNY, CDR2 SVGAGI (reference sequence). J gave up 2 bases and V 7 bases, and 6 bases lay outside the gene matches. The CDR3 spans 14 residues. The CDR3 loop is CASNRQGRQETQYF. In DNA, the CDR3 is TGTGCCAGCAATCGACAGGGGAGGCAAGAGACCCAGTACTTC.

This chain uses TRBV4-1 with TRBJ2-7; perhaps TRBD1 as D (6 bases). Germline V lookup: CDR1 MGHRA, CDR2 YSYEKL. V was clipped by 0 bases and J by 4 bases, with 16 bases between them. The CDR3 has 16 residues. The CDR3 region has the DNA TGCGCCAGCAGCCAAGACCGGACCTTCCAGGGGTACGAGCAGTACTTC. It translates to CASSQDRTFQGYEQYF.

This chain links TRBV10-1 with TRBJ2-3; D is undetermined. Germline assignment: CDR1 WNHNN and CDR2 SYGVQD (reference sequence). The V gene lost 5 bases and the J gene lost 2 bases, with 8 bases spanning the gap. This CDR3 is built from 13 residues. Written as DNA, the CDR3 is TGCGCCAGCAGTCTGCGGTACACAGATACGCAGTATTTT. Its protein is CASSLRYTDTQYF.

This clone was found a few times. V usage is TRBV15 and J usage is TRBJ2-1, with D maybe TRBD2 (6 bases). This CDR3 is 16 amino acids long. Germline-derived CDR1 and CDR2 are LNHNV and YYDKDF (reference sequence). Trimming cost V 1 base and J 1 base, with 11 bases left between them. This chain's CDR3 is CATSRGSSESYNEQFF. DNA for the CDR3: TGTGCCACCAGCAGAGGGTCTAGCGAGTCCTACAATGAGCAGTTCTTC.

The chain uses TRBV6-5 and TRBJ2-1, with 11 bases fitting TRBD2. The CDR3 length is 16 residues. The V gene end was trimmed by 0 bases and the J gene end by 3 bases; junction bases not matched to a gene: 1. CDR1 and CDR2 from the germline V gene are MNHEY and SVGAGI. The CDR3 protein is CASSYSSGRGYNEQFF. As DNA, the CDR3 is TGTGCCAGCAGTTACTCTAGCGGGAGGGGCTACAATGAGCAGTTCTTC.

The rearrangement uses TRBV6-5 and TRBJ2-7; 7 nucleotides match TRBD1. From germline, CDR1 is MNHEY and CDR2 SVGAGI. The CDR3 is 16 residues long. The junction had 8 bases not matched to a gene; V was cut back by 0 bases and J by 3 bases. CDR3 region: CASSYSIQGVNYEQYF. CDR3 nucleotides: TGTGCCAGCAGTTACTCGATCCAGGGGGTAAACTACGAGCAGTACTTC.

This clone was seen a handful of times. The genes are TRBV27 and TRBJ1-3; D possibly corresponds to TRBD1 (6 bases). The CDR3 length is 18 residues. Trimming cost V 7 bases and J 1 base, with 23 bases left between them. CDR1 is MNHEY, CDR2 SMNVEV, per germline (reference sequence). CDR3 sequence reads: CASTTLTRGSLSGNTIYF. In DNA, the CDR3 is TGTGCCAGCACCACACTCACAAGGGGGTCTCTATCTGGAAACACCATATATTTT.

Here the CDR3 reads CASIKTGGSYEQYF. The CDR3 DNA reads TGTGCCAGCATTAAGACAGGGGGTTCCTACGAGCAGTACTTC. This rearrangement joins TRBV28 to TRBJ2-7; 9 bases fit TRBD1. Germline V gene lookup returns CDR1 MDHEN and CDR2 SYDVKM. The CDR3 covers 14 residues. V was pared by 7 bases and J by 1 base, with 5 bases of the junction left unmatched.

The V call is TRBV25-1, the J call TRBJ2-7, with TRBD2 matching 7 bases. The germline gives CDR1 MGHDK, CDR2 SYGVNS. J was trimmed by 0 bases and V by 8 bases; bases with no gene match: 10. The CDR3 length is 15 residues. The DNA of the CDR3 is TGTGCCAGCTCCCTCGGGGGGATTAGCTCCTACGAGCAGTACTTC. This gives the protein CASSLGGISSYEQYF.

A single count supports this clone. The chain links TRBV28 to TRBJ2-7; 8 nucleotides match TRBD1. The CDR3 loop spans 16 amino acids. Germline V lookup: CDR1 MDHEN, CDR2 SYDVKM. J was trimmed by 0 bases and V by 4 bases; bases with no gene match: 8. For the CDR3, the DNA is TGTGCCAGCAGTTCCTTGGACAGGGACAACTCCTACGAGCAGTACTTC. This codes for CASSSLDRDNSYEQYF.

The chain links TRBV9 to TRBJ1-1; D perhaps matches TRBD1 (6 bases). Germline CDR1 reads SGDLS; CDR2 reads YYNGEE. The length of the CDR3 is 15 residues. With 3 bases removed from V and 11 bases from J, the gap between germline ends came to 23 bases. The CDR3 nucleotides are TGTGCCAGCAGCGCCGACGGGACACTGGCGGGGGGGGCTTTCTTT. It codes for CASSADGTLAGGAFF.

The chain's CDR3 is CASGLAGSGETQYF. For the CDR3, the DNA is TGTGCTAGTGGTTTAGCGGGTTCGGGAGAGACCCAGTACTTC. V and J are TRBV12-5 and TRBJ2-5; tentative D call: TRBD2 (6 bases). V lost 3 bases to trimming and J lost 4 bases, with 12 bases between them. The length of the CDR3 is 14 residues. Germline loops: CDR1 LGHNT, CDR2 FRNRAP.

The sample holds one count of this clone. The V and J genes are TRBV11-2 and TRBJ2-1; possibly TRBD2 for D (6 bases). The germline V gene encodes CDR1 SGHAT and CDR2 FQNNGV. V shed 5 bases and J shed 0 bases, with 11 bases lying between them. The CDR3 length is 15 residues. CDR3: CASSIGLTSYNEQFF. CDR3 DNA sequence: TGTGCCAGCAGCATCGGACTAACCTCCTACAATGAGCAGTTCTTC. Combining the CDR3 with reference TRBV11-2 and TRBJ2-1 gives the whole variable domain EAGVAQSPRYKIIEKRQSVAFWCNPISGHATLYWYQQILGQGPKLLIQFQNNGVVDDSQLPKDRFSAERLKGVDSTLKIQPAKLEDSAVYLCASSIGLTSYNEQFFGPGTRLTVL.

This clone was picked up a small number of times. The chain joins TRBV10-3 to TRBJ1-1; TRBD1 might be the D (5 bases). The CDR3 runs to 13 residues. Germline CDR1 ENHRY, CDR2 SYGVKD. Trimming left V 6 bases short and J 0 bases short, with 8 bases between. CDR3 DNA: TGTGCCATCAGGACAGTAATGAACACTGAAGCTTTCTTT. Its protein product is CAIRTVMNTEAFF.

V and J are TRBV9 and TRBJ2-2; 7 bases are shared with TRBD2. The V and J ends lost 6 bases and 5 bases, in that order; junction bases with no gene match: 13. This CDR3 spans 16 amino acids. The V gene's germline CDR1 is SGDLS and CDR2 YYNGEE. As DNA, the CDR3 is TGTGCCAGCACTGTCTCTGCGGGAGAGGGGACCGGGGAGCTGTTTTTT. Encoded protein: CASTVSAGEGTGELFF.

This clone was seen once. J is TRBJ2-1 and V is TRBV7-9, with TRBD2 matching 13 bases. Unmatched junction bases numbered 8, after V lost 5 bases and J lost 10 bases. This CDR3 spans 15 amino acids. The germline CDR1 and CDR2 sequences are SEHNR and FQNEAQ (reference sequence). CDR3 amino acids: CASSVGLAGASEQFF. The CDR3 DNA sequence: TGTGCCAGCAGCGTCGGACTAGCGGGAGCAAGCGAGCAGTTCTTC.

This clone was seen only once. The chain employs TRBV10-3 and TRBJ2-1; tentative D call: TRBD2 (6 bases). Germline V gene data show CDR1 as ENHRY and CDR2 as SYGVKD. The CDR3 length is 17 residues. Trimming left V 2 bases short and J 8 bases short, with 22 bases between. Here the CDR3 DNA reads TGTGCCATCAGTGAGGCCCCCGCTAGCGAGTCGTTCGATGAGCAGTTCTTC. Translation: CAISEAPASESFDEQFF.

This sequence joins TRBV11-2 and TRBJ1-1, with TRBD1 as a possible D gene (5 bases). The CDR3 length is 14 residues. CDR1 and CDR2 from the germline V gene are SGHAT and FQNNGV. Between the trimmed V and J ends, which lost 5 bases and 2 bases, there was a span of 12 bases. CDR3 sequence: CASSVDGTNTEAFF. The CDR3 coding sequence is TGTGCCAGCAGCGTGGACGGGACTAACACTGAAGCTTTCTTT.

The rearrangement links TRBV6-5 to TRBJ2-1; 7 positions match TRBD2. J lost 0 bases, V lost 4 bases, and 3 bases had no gene match. Germline loops: CDR1 MNHEY, CDR2 SVGAGI. The CDR3 runs to 15 residues. The CDR3 sequence is CASSSGRISYNEQFF. CDR3 coding DNA: TGTGCCAGCAGTTCCGGGAGGATCTCCTACAATGAGCAGTTCTTC.